This TCR beta chain was profiled in a study of T cell repertoires in cytomegalovirus infection. Study-level information: Based on public TCR beta signatures, there were indications of CMV infection and of a matching HLA type.

TCRdb re-derived calls from the reads in MiXCR, one entry per CDR3 protein. The sample includes 400,000 or so distinct CDR3 sequences, approximately 32% of them seen just once. General study points: Predominance within the ex vivo response was attributable to HLA-C-restricted CMV-specific TCR beta clonotypes. Identification of carriers of CMV plus the relevant HLA was achieved through cumulative public TCR beta family frequency.

As for this clonotype: Its specificity is not known.

This CDR3 comprises 13 residues. CDR1 is MNHEY, CDR2 SVGAGI, per germline. Trimming took 10 bases from V and 1 from J, leaving 14 bases between them. Sequences were obtained from PBMCs. V is TRBV6-5 and J is TRBJ2-7; D unclear. This TCR was sampled from a human donor in good health (CMV status not recorded). Some clones in this sample may be carry-over from other donors' samples. The CDR3 here is CAIRRKLSYEQYF. The CDR3 coding sequence is TGTGCCATCAGACGAAAGCTTTCCTACGAGCAGTACTTC.